The 21 T cell receptor beta chains below come from one sample, sequenced in a study of cytomegalovirus exposure and HLA in healthy donors. PCR was performed using 60 Vbeta and 13 Jbeta primers. Clones were sequenced by immunoSEQ multiplex PCR, and TCRdb holds only the in-frame ones, with some missing. The sample totals under 200,000 clones. The sequenced sample was PBMCs. Every receptor here comes from a man aged 25-45 years in good health and CMV-seronegative.

The chain combines TRBV19 with TRBJ1-6; 11 bases are a match to TRBD1. The germline gives CDR1 LNHDA, CDR2 SQIVND (reference sequence). With V trimmed by 6 bases and J by 9 bases, 7 bases remained unmatched. The CDR3 has 15 amino acids. The CDR3 nucleotides read TGTGCCAGTAGGTCCCCCGGGACAGGGGGTTCACCCCTCCACTTT. As protein: CASRSPGTGGSPLHF.

This chain connects TRBV5-1 to TRBJ1-2, with 8 bases lining up with TRBD1. The length of the CDR3 is 15 residues. V lost 0 bases and J lost 4; bases outside the gene matches: 5. Per the germline V gene, CDR1 is SGHRS and CDR2 is YFSETQ. CDR3 sequence reads: CASSLEAGGLYGYTF. CDR3 coding DNA: TGCGCCAGCAGCTTGGAGGCAGGGGGCCTCTATGGCTACACCTTC. Full variable domain (remainder filled in from reference TRBV5-1 and TRBJ1-2): KAGVTQTPRYLIKTRGQQVTLSCSPISGHRSVSWYQQTPGQGLQFLFEYFSETQRNKGNFPGRFSGRQFSNSRSEMNVSTLELGDSALYLCASSLEAGGLYGYTFGSGTRLTVV.

V is TRBV10-3 and J is TRBJ1-2; 9 nucleotides line up with TRBD1. V shed 7 bases, J shed 6 bases, and the junction held 3 bases outside the gene matches. This CDR3 contains 12 residues. Germline V gives CDR1 ENHRY, CDR2 SYGVKD. The CDR3 coding sequence is TGTGCCATCATGGGACAGGGAAATGGCTACACCTTC. Its protein is CAIMGQGNGYTF.

The chain links TRBV2 to TRBJ1-1; D may be TRBD1 (6 bases). Trimming cost V 7 bases and J 4 bases, with 13 bases left between them. Per germline, CDR1 SNHLY and CDR2 FYNNEI. The CDR3 totals 13 residues. CDR3 bases: TGTGCCAGCAAGGCGGGAGGGGGCACTGAAGCTTTCTTT. This sequence encodes CASKAGGGTEAFF.

The CDR3 bases are TGTGCCAGCACCTTACTCGGGACTAGCGGGAGCGGCTACAATGAGCAGTTCTTC. This translates into CASTLLGTSGSGYNEQFF. The gene calls are TRBV5-6 and TRBJ2-1; 14 positions match TRBD2. CDR3 size: 18 residues. V shed 6 bases and J 3 bases; nucleotides not matched to a gene: 11. Germline V gives CDR1 SGHDT, CDR2 YYEEEE.

The chain links TRBV19 to TRBJ1-1, with 12 bases identical to TRBD1. With 5 bases clipped from V and 3 bases from J, the junction kept 4 bases outside the gene matches. CDR3 length equals 15 residues. CDR1 is LNHDA, CDR2 SQIVND, per germline (reference sequence). Here the CDR3 reads CASSPGTGGYTEAFF. CDR3 in DNA: TGTGCCAGTAGTCCCGGGACAGGGGGCTACACTGAAGCTTTCTTT.

The rearrangement uses TRBV29-1 and TRBJ2-3; maybe TRBD1 (5 bases). This CDR3 has 13 amino acids. Germline lookup yields CDR1 SQVTM and CDR2 ANQGSEA. The V end was cut by 5 bases, the J end by 2 bases, with 11 bases between. For the CDR3, the DNA is TGCAGCGTTAAGGGCAGGGTCACAGATACGCAGTATTTT. This encodes CSVKGRVTDTQYF.

The gene calls are TRBV4-3 and TRBJ2-7, with unresolved D. The V gene lost 0 bases and the J gene lost 0 bases, with 9 bases spanning the gap. The CDR3 has 15 residues. Germline CDR1 is LGHNA and CDR2 is YSLEER. The CDR3 nucleotides read TGCGCCAGCAGCCAAGATCTGGTAGCCTCCTACGAGCAGTACTTC. Amino acid sequence: CASSQDLVASYEQYF.

V is TRBV19 and J is TRBJ2-1; 12 nucleotides match TRBD1. The germline V gene has CDR1 LNHDA and CDR2 SQIVND (reference sequence). CDR3 length: 15 residues. J was trimmed by 6 bases and V by 8 bases; bases with no gene match: 8. The DNA of the CDR3 is TGTGCCAGTCAACCCGGGACAGGGGGCTTCAATGAGCAGTTCTTC. Translating gives CASQPGTGGFNEQFF.

Remarks on this clone: One end of the junction is discordant with germline, which a read error may explain. The gene calls are TRBV30 and TRBJ1-5, with D perhaps TRBD1 (5 bases). Looked up from germline, CDR1 is GTSNPN and CDR2 is SVGIG (reference sequence). CDR3 length: 13 amino acids. DNA for the CDR3: TGTGCCTGGAGCGGGGGGAGCAGTCAGCCCCAGCATTTT. Protein sequence: CAWSGGSSQPQHF.

Points on this clone: Other nucleotide sequences in the sample specify the same CDR3. This chain links TRBV19 with TRBJ2-5; D remains unclear. Germline V gene sequence: CDR1 LNHDA, CDR2 SQIVND (reference sequence). Trimming stripped 2 bases from V and 2 bases from J, with 6 bases between. This CDR3 comprises 13 residues. CDR3 coding DNA: TGTGCCAGTAGTATACAGGTTCAAGAGACCCAGTACTTC. Amino acids: CASSIQVQETQYF.

The chain is built from TRBV9 and TRBJ1-2, with D perhaps TRBD1 (5 bases). The V gene's germline CDR1 is SGDLS and CDR2 YYNGEE. CDR3 length: 14 residues. V was cut by 3 bases and J by 1 base, with 10 bases left in between. CDR3 sequence: CASSGTLFNYGYTF. CDR3 sequence (DNA): TGTGCCAGCAGCGGGACATTGTTTAACTATGGCTACACCTTC.

This chain uses TRBV5-6 with TRBJ2-5; 9 bases agree with TRBD2. The CDR3 spans 15 residues. Looked up from germline, CDR1 is SGHDT and CDR2 is YYEEEE. J was trimmed by 4 bases and V by 6 bases; bases with no gene match: 10. In DNA form, the CDR3 reads TGTGCCAGCACCTACGGACTAGCGCAAGCAGAGACCCAGTACTTC. This encodes CASTYGLAQAETQYF.

V is TRBV10-2 and J is TRBJ1-2; D is possibly TRBD1 (6 bases). Deletions cut 8 bases from V and 0 bases from J, with 19 bases between. Per the germline V gene, CDR1 is WSHSY and CDR2 is SAAADI. This CDR3 region has 16 residues. The CDR3 nucleotides read TGCGCCAGCGGGGGCGAAGGGAGCCAAACTAACTATGGCTACACCTTC. This translates into CASGGEGSQTNYGYTF.

This chain links TRBV30 with TRBJ1-4; 8 nucleotides agree with TRBD1. Germline-derived CDR1 and CDR2 are GTSNPN and SVGIG (reference sequence). With V trimmed by 5 bases and J by 5 bases, 4 bases remained unmatched. The CDR3 contains 13 residues. The CDR3 loop is CAWGTGWNEKLFF. The CDR3 DNA follows: TGTGCCTGGGGGACAGGCTGGAATGAAAAACTGTTTTTT.

The genes are TRBV5-1 and TRBJ1-2; a weak D match, TRBD1 (6 bases). Per the germline V gene, CDR1 is SGHRS and CDR2 is YFSETQ. The CDR3 spans 18 residues. Trimming cost V 1 base and J 4 bases, with 23 bases left between them. CDR3 loop: CASSLPHLGGGDFYGYTF. The CDR3 DNA reads as TGCGCCAGCAGCTTGCCCCACCTGGGGGGGGGCGACTTCTATGGCTACACCTTC.

This sequence joins TRBV4-1 and TRBJ1-5; no definite D call. The CDR3 totals 15 residues. The V end lost 0 bases, the J end lost 0 bases, and 6 bases lay between the germline ends. Germline values: CDR1 MGHRA, CDR2 YSYEKL. The CDR3: CASSQDRGSNQPQHF. The DNA of the CDR3 is TGCGCCAGCAGCCAAGACCGGGGTAGCAATCAGCCCCAGCATTTT.

The rearrangement links TRBV2 to TRBJ1-5, with D perhaps TRBD1 (6 bases). CDR1 and CDR2 (germline): SNHLY, FYNNEI. The CDR3 has 14 amino acids. The V end lost 4 bases, the J end lost 7 bases, and 14 bases lay between the germline ends. The CDR3 region is CASSGGGAGQPQHF. The DNA for the CDR3 is TGTGCCAGCAGTGGGGGGGGCGCGGGGCAGCCCCAGCATTTT.

As for this clone: At one end the junction does not follow the germline gene, possibly because of a read error. CDR3 sequence: CVSRQNTGELFF. As DNA, the CDR3 is TGCGTCAGCAGACAAAACACCGGGGAGCTGTTTTTT. V and J are TRBV5-1 and TRBJ2-2; D is unresolved. CDR1 and CDR2 (germline): SGHRS, YFSETQ. The CDR3 is 12 residues long.

The J gene is TRBJ2-7, the V gene TRBV4-1; D is perhaps TRBD2 (5 bases). Germline CDR1 reads MGHRA; CDR2 reads YSYEKL. The CDR3 totals 14 residues. V gave up 4 bases and J gave up 4 bases, with 14 bases separating them. This chain's CDR3 is CASSPRAVNYEQYF. The CDR3 nucleotides read TGCGCCAGCAGCCCGCGAGCGGTGAATTACGAGCAGTACTTC.

The chain couples TRBV25-1 to TRBJ2-7; a possible D gene is TRBD1 (5 bases). Germline V gene data show CDR1 as MGHDK and CDR2 as SYGVNS. This CDR3 is 14 amino acids long. Trimming removed 2 bases at V and 4 bases at J, with 12 bases between. The DNA for the CDR3 is TGTGCCAGCAGTGAACAGGGCCCAGGGTACGAGCAGTACTTC. As protein: CASSEQGPGYEQYF.